This TCR beta chain was recorded in a study of long-term antiretroviral therapy in people with HIV (dated by TCRdb to between 2021 and 2024). Looking at the study overall: The earliest samples were collected about a decade before the 2015 WHO recommendation for immediate ART, when ART was typically delayed until CD4 counts fell. This retrospective serial study examined whether starting ART and sustained HIV suppression were associated with changes in the composition and diversity of the TRB repertoire in peripheral blood. A total of roughly 200 cryopreserved PBMC samples came from around 30 adults with confirmed HIV infection and were collected serially over a mean of roughly six years (range 1-12). Of the roughly 31 participants with HIV, about a dozen were female. No cross-contamination during QIAcube processing was seen in test extractions of a monoclonal T-cell line run alongside 30 to 35 polyclonal samples. Findings and caveats that apply to the study as a whole: Because PBMC availability was limited, only the TCR beta chain was sequenced, with no alpha chain pairing. The repertoire was dominated across all time points by expanded TRB clones identified before ART initiation, although this dominance was seen to fluctuate and to decrease in many PLHIV after ART. No data were available on ART adherence, viral resistance or therapy changes, limiting inferences about post-ART repertoire changes. Narrower CDR3 length ranges were observed in HIV repertoires than in controls, and an antigen-experienced repertoire with only a slight naive shift after ART was suggested by the network structure. The samples span the years 2004 to 2017, and the ART regimens used may be less effective than current regimens. Because pre-ART samples had limited cell numbers, unsorted PBMC were profiled rather than sorted CD4+ and CD8+ T cells. A significant increase in TRB diversity was found to be associated with ART initiation, although TRB diversity was observed to remain significantly below that of transplant donor controls even after long-term ART.

The immunoSEQ hsTCRB v3.0 assay was used at survey level resolution for TRB variable region sequencing. TRB sequencing targeted a depth of about 40,000-55,000 T-cell genomes per sample. An Illumina MiSeq with a v3 150-cycle kit was used to sequence the pooled TRB libraries. Per the source publication's procedure: Analysis of repertoires was carried out in R inside a reproducible Nextflow workflow spanning QC, data transformation and analysis. Custom analyses were implemented in LymphoSeq2, an R package for AIRR-Seq data exploration. Several samples yielding fewer than 5000 total TRB sequences were excluded, leaving around 200 analyzed HIV repertoires. Among the 180 to 200 HIV repertoires that were kept, some 61 were collected before ART initiation and more than 120 were collected after ART initiation. Repertoires were downsampled to 5000 TRB nucleotide sequences, and summary statistics were averaged over 100 downsampling iterations. Only TRB sequences with CDR3 regions of at least seven amino acids were retained for analysis. Diversity was measured with a Shannon entropy-derived clonality score and the Gini coefficient. In the repertoire networks, any two of the top 5000 CDR3 amino acid sequences were linked whenever the two sequences differed by an edit distance of one. Antigen specificity groups and MHC restriction were predicted for TRB CDR3 amino acid sequences with GLIPH2. To flag known associations with CMV, EBV, HIV or tissue antigens, CDR3 amino acid sequences were compared against VDJdb and McPAS-TCR. Pre-ART, post-ART and control groups were compared with Wilcoxon signed-rank tests and Holm-Bonferroni correction. Sourced from immuneACCESS, this table was stored by TCRdb with only in-frame sequences that have V and J called. A share of the clones is absent; for the studies checked, an unresolved V gene accounts for under half, and the remainder has no known explanation. V, J and clone size were drawn from that table, and D and trimming were deduced from the DNA. The sample table shows under 20,000 clones, and approximately 83% are seen once. The top ten clonotypes cover approximately 20% of the sample.

To be included, a participant needed at least one PBMC sample from before ART initiation plus at least two post-ART samples. Every participant with HIV received treatment in the United States of America. Before DNA extraction, cryopreserved samples containing roughly 1-11 million PBMC were thawed and washed. At the time of the earliest PBMC sample, participants with HIV were aged between roughly 20 and 54 years. PBMC samples from each participant spanned 1-4 timepoints before ART initiation and 2-8 timepoints after ART initiation, with a median of 7 samples. For every participant, serial HIV viral load, CD4+ T-cell count, ART history and demographic data were obtained. Using a Qiagen kit on a QIAcube, genomic DNA was extracted from unsorted PBMC, with samples processed in batches of 12. Taken from cysteine to phenylalanine, the CDR3 has 14 residues. This entry keeps only the CDR3 DNA: 42 bases, framed from base 1. V is pared back by 3 bases and J by 4 bases, with 9 bases lying between the germline termini. The germline V gene encodes CDR1 LNHDA and CDR2 SQIVND (reference sequence).

Worth noting for this clone: What this receptor recognizes is not known. The sample holds no much larger clone one base away, and base qualities are not on file.

The chain is encoded by TRBV19 joined to TRBJ1-4, with the D gene call left open. This receptor was identified in a man in his forties with HIV. This specimen was unsorted PBMCs, taken just before starting antiretroviral therapy. In nucleotide form, the sequence is TGTGCCAGTAGTATCGGCACAAGTAATGAAAAACTGTTTTTT. This encodes CASSIGTSNEKLFF.